The 18 T cell receptor beta chains below come from one sample, sequenced in a study of technical replicates of blood from a handful of donors. Assay: immunoSEQ multiplex PCR; the TCRdb copy retains only in-frame clones and omits some. The sample carries some 77,000 clones, 90% to 95% recorded once. Sequenced material: T cells isolated from PBMCs. The receptors derive from a human donor in good health.

The J gene is TRBJ2-7, the V gene TRBV29-1; the match to TRBD1 covers 7 bases. Trimming at V came to 0 bases and at J to 0 bases, leaving 2 bases not matched to a gene. This CDR3 has 14 residues. From germline, CDR1 is SQVTM and CDR2 ANQGSEA. CDR3 sequence (DNA): TGCAGCGTTGAAGAGGGACAGAACTCCTACGAGCAGTACTTC. This encodes CSVEEGQNSYEQYF.

The genes are TRBV6-1 and TRBJ1-2; the D gene is possibly TRBD1 (6 bases). CDR1 and CDR2 from the germline V gene are MNHNS and SASEGT. With 3 bases removed from V and 7 bases from J, the gap between germline ends came to 12 bases. This CDR3 region has 13 residues. Here the CDR3 DNA reads TGTGCCAGCAGTGATACAGGGTTCGGTGGCTACACCTTC. It codes for CASSDTGFGGYTF.

V and J are TRBV9 and TRBJ2-7, with 10 bases matching TRBD2. CDR3 length equals 15 residues. With 0 bases clipped from V and 6 bases from J, the junction kept 6 bases outside the gene matches. Germline CDR1 reads SGDLS; CDR2 reads YYNGEE. The CDR3 sequence is CASSVGPAGGSEQYF. CDR3 in DNA: TGTGCCAGCAGCGTAGGCCCAGCGGGAGGGTCCGAGCAGTACTTC.

In this sample, this clone turned up once. The chain combines TRBV5-1 with TRBJ2-7, with TRBD2 matching over 10 bases. The CDR3 is made up of 19 amino acids. Germline CDR1 reads SGHRS; CDR2 reads YFSETQ. V was clipped by 0 bases and J by 2 bases; unmatched bases: 14. CDR3 sequence (DNA): TGCGCCAGCAGCTTGGGTAGCGGGAGGACCCTGAAACTTCCCTACGAGCAGTACTTC. Translation gives CASSLGSGRTLKLPYEQYF. The full variable domain, its missing parts supplied by reference TRBV5-1 and TRBJ2-7, is KAGVTQTPRYLIKTRGQQVTLSCSPISGHRSVSWYQQTPGQGLQFLFEYFSETQRNKGNFPGRFSGRQFSNSRSEMNVSTLELGDSALYLCASSLGSGRTLKLPYEQYFGPGTRLTVT.

This chain joins TRBV2 and TRBJ2-5; 8 bases are a match to TRBD1. Germline V lookup: CDR1 SNHLY, CDR2 FYNNEI. The J segment lost 5 bases and the V segment lost 5 bases, leaving 4 bases of the junction unmatched. The CDR3 runs 13 residues. In DNA, the CDR3 is TGTGCCAGCAGTTGGACAGGGAGGGAGACCCAGTACTTC. This translates into CASSWTGRETQYF.

In DNA form, the CDR3 reads TGCGCCAGCAGCCAAGTGTGGGGGGGAAGATACGAGCAGTACTTC. As protein: CASSQVWGGRYEQYF. The chain uses TRBV4-1 and TRBJ2-7; 7 nucleotides line up with TRBD2. Germline V gene lookup returns CDR1 MGHRA and CDR2 YSYEKL. V was clipped by 1 base and J by 4 bases; unmatched bases: 7. The CDR3 loop spans 15 amino acids.

The CDR3 DNA reads as TGCGCCAGCAGCCACCGTGTAGCGGGAGATGAGCAGTTCTTC. This codes for CASSHRVAGDEQFF. The V and J genes are TRBV4-1 and TRBJ2-1; 9 bases map to TRBD2. CDR3 length equals 14 residues. Losses at the gene ends were 3 bases for V and 8 bases for J; bases not matched to a gene: 5. The V gene's germline CDR1 is MGHRA and CDR2 YSYEKL.

The chain recombines TRBV6-1 with TRBJ1-5; TRBD1 agrees at 8 bases. V dropped 7 bases and J dropped 4; count of bases not matched to a gene: 9. The CDR3 spans 15 residues. Germline V CDR1 and CDR2: MNHNS, SASEGT. DNA of the CDR3: TGTGCCAGCAAGGACAGGGTAGTATGGAATCAGCCCCAGCATTTT. This encodes CASKDRVVWNQPQHF.

The gene calls are TRBV5-1 and TRBJ2-1; TRBD2 agrees at 10 bases. After removal of 1 base from V and 6 bases from J, the junction contained 4 bases not matched to a gene. CDR1 and CDR2 from the germline V gene are SGHRS and YFSETQ. The CDR3 extends over 15 amino acids. In DNA form, the CDR3 reads TGCGCCAGCAGCTTGCTAGCGGGGGACTCCAATGAGCAGTTCTTC. It encodes CASSLLAGDSNEQFF.

The chain is built from TRBV6-6 and TRBJ2-2, with 8 nucleotides matching TRBD2. The CDR3 runs to 16 residues. CDR1 is MNHNY and CDR2 is SVGAGI in the germline V gene (reference sequence). V was pared by 2 bases and J by 7 bases, with 9 bases of the junction left unmatched. CDR3 DNA: TGTGCCAGCAGTTACGATGCGGGAGGAGGTAGCGGGGAGCTGTTTTTT. It encodes CASSYDAGGGSGELFF.

CDR3 sequence reads: CAISDMGEGGANTGELFF. CDR3 DNA sequence: TGTGCCATCAGTGATATGGGGGAGGGTGGGGCAAACACCGGGGAGCTGTTTTTT. This chain joins TRBV10-3 and TRBJ2-2, with 7 bases fitting TRBD2. The CDR3 consists of 18 residues. Germline assignment: CDR1 ENHRY and CDR2 SYGVKD. Unmatched junction bases numbered 12, after V lost 3 bases and J lost 2 bases.

The chain combines TRBV6-5 with TRBJ1-1, with 12 bases lining up with TRBD1. The V gene end was trimmed by 0 bases and the J gene end by 4 bases; junction bases not matched to a gene: 3. The CDR3 consists of 16 residues. Germline V gene sequence: CDR1 MNHEY, CDR2 SVGAGI. CDR3 residues: CASSYSVGQGATEAFF. The CDR3 DNA sequence: TGTGCCAGCAGTTACTCTGTGGGACAGGGGGCCACTGAAGCTTTCTTT.

This clone was picked up one time. V is TRBV27 and J is TRBJ2-1, with 10 bases fitting TRBD2. Germline loops: CDR1 MNHEY, CDR2 SMNVEV (reference sequence). The CDR3 is made up of 13 amino acids. V was pared by 8 bases and J by 7 bases, with 5 bases of the junction left unmatched. As DNA, the CDR3 is TGTGCCAGCGGTCTAGCGGGAGTTAATGAGCAGTTCTTC. Amino acid sequence: CASGLAGVNEQFF.

The chain links TRBV5-5 to TRBJ2-7; a possible D gene is TRBD2 (6 bases). V gave up 0 bases and J gave up 3 bases, with 7 bases separating them. The CDR3 is made up of 13 amino acids. Germline CDR1 is SGHKS and CDR2 is YYEKEE (reference sequence). Here the CDR3 reads CASSLGGDYEQYF. The CDR3 coding sequence is TGTGCCAGCAGCTTGGGCGGGGACTACGAGCAGTACTTC.

The chain employs TRBV27 and TRBJ1-2; 7 nucleotides line up with TRBD1. Germline trimming cut 5 bases from V and 0 bases from J; bases unmatched to any gene: 9. Germline-derived CDR1 and CDR2 are MNHEY and SMNVEV (reference sequence). The CDR3 spans 16 residues. The chain's CDR3 is CASSVSGTVANYGYTF. In DNA form, the CDR3 reads TGTGCCAGCAGTGTCTCCGGGACAGTCGCTAACTATGGCTACACCTTC.

This chain connects TRBV11-3 to TRBJ2-7; 8 nucleotides match TRBD2. Losses at the gene ends were 3 bases for V and 6 bases for J; bases not matched to a gene: 13. The CDR3 is made up of 16 amino acids. Germline values: CDR1 SGHNT, CDR2 YENEEA. This chain's CDR3 is CASSFGSGAYGGEQYF. CDR3 sequence (DNA): TGTGCCAGCAGCTTTGGTAGCGGGGCCTACGGGGGCGAGCAGTACTTC. Together with reference TRBV11-3 and TRBJ2-7, the CDR3 gives the full variable domain: EAGVVQSPRYKIIEKKQPVAFWCNPISGHNTLYWYLQNLGQGPELLIRYENEEAVDDSQLPKDRFSAERLKGVDSTLKIQPAELGDSAVYLCASSFGSGAYGGEQYFGPGTRLTVT.

The genes are TRBV6-8 and TRBJ2-1; 8 positions match TRBD2. Germline lookup yields CDR1 MNHGY and CDR2 SAAAGT. CDR3 size: 15 residues. After removal of 1 base from V and 8 bases from J, the junction contained 7 bases not matched to a gene. This chain's CDR3 is CASSYLSGSSDEQFF. The CDR3 nucleotides are TGTGCCAGCAGTTACTTAAGCGGGAGTAGCGATGAGCAGTTCTTC.

The chain couples TRBV11-2 to TRBJ2-7, with TRBD1 matching over 7 bases. The CDR3 has 15 amino acids. V shed 3 bases, J shed 4 bases, and the junction held 9 bases outside the gene matches. CDR1 is SGHAT, CDR2 FQNNGV, per germline. This CDR3 reads CASSFSTGLGYEQYF. The CDR3 DNA reads TGTGCCAGCAGCTTTTCGACAGGGCTTGGTTACGAGCAGTACTTC.